This T cell receptor (beta chain) was found in a study of neoadjuvant anti-PD-1 for oral cavity cancer. V lost 3 bases to trimming and J lost 4 bases, with 9 bases between them. From germline, CDR1 is GTSNPN and CDR2 SVGIG (reference sequence). The CDR3 has 12 amino acids. This table comes from immunoSEQ multiplex PCR, and its TCRdb copy is limited to in-frame clones, with some not included. The sample holds under 85,000 clones, less than 85% seen once. This rearrangement joins TRBV30 to TRBJ1-2, with a weak D call TRBD1 (5 bases). This TCR was sampled from a person aged 40 to 85 with oral cavity squamous cell carcinoma. The specimen was PBMCs, collected before nivolumab (anti-PD-1) treatment. CDR3 region: CAWRAGSYGYTF. CDR3 coding DNA: TGTGCCTGGAGGGCAGGGAGCTATGGCTACACCTTC.